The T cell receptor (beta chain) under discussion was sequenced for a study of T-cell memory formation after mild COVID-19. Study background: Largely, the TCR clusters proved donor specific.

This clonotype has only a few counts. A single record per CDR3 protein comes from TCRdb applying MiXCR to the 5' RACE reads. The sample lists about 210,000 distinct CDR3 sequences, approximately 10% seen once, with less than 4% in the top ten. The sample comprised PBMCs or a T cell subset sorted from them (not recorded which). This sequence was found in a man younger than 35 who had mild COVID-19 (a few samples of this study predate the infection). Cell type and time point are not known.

The CDR3 DNA sequence: TGTGCCAGCGGGGGGACGACAAATACGCAGTATTTT. Protein sequence: CASGGTTNTQYF. This chain joins TRBV7-9 and TRBJ2-3; D perhaps matches TRBD2 (6 bases). Germline V lookup: CDR1 SEHNR, CDR2 FQNEAQ (reference sequence). V was trimmed by 8 bases and J by 7 bases, leaving 13 bases between them. This CDR3 contains 12 residues.